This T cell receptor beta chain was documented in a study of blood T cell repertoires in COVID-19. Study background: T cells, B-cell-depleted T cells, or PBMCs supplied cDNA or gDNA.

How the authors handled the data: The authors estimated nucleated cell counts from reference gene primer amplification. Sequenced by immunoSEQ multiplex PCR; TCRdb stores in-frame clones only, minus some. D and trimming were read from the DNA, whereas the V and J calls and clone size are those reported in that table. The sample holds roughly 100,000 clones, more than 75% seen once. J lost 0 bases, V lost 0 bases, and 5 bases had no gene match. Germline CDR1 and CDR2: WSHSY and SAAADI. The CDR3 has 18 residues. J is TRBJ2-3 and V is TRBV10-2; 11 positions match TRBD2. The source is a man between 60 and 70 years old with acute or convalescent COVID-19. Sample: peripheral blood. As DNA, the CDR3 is TGCGCCAGCAGTGAGTCCGTAGCGGGAGGGCCAAGCACAGATACGCAGTATTTT. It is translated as CASSESVAGGPSTDTQYF.